This T cell receptor beta chain came from a study of identical twins. Study-wide findings and caveats: Beta clonotypes that were abundant in cord blood contained fewer insertions, a pattern absent from memory repertoires. Instead of following the same donors, the conclusions were based on cross-sectional statistical analysis. Weaker excess twin sharing was seen among beta out-of-frame sequences.

This CDR3 has 15 residues. In germline, CDR1 is MNHNS, CDR2 SASEGT. V gave up 3 bases and J gave up 1 base, with 12 bases separating them. This clonotype was recorded many times. As yet, its antigen is unknown. A universal primer binding site was introduced by template switching. The final cDNA contained unique molecular identifiers. From the 5' RACE reads, TCRdb called clonotypes with MiXCR, one entry per CDR3 protein. The table has approximately 150,000 distinct CDR3 sequences, 3% to 4.5% seen once. The clonotype originates from a man aged 18 to 29 in good health. The genes are TRBV6-1 and TRBJ1-1; D not resolved. The sequenced sample was memory T cells sorted from blood. The CDR3 DNA is TGTGCCAGCAGTGAGGTTATGTGGGGGAACACTGAAGCTTTCTTT. Its protein is CASSEVMWGNTEAFF.